The count of the clone carrying this TCR beta chain is one. The data are from a study of blood T cell repertoires in COVID-19. Turning to the study itself: COVID-19 samples, acute and convalescent, were from the United States, Italy and Spain. Sources were T cells, B-cell-depleted T cells, or PBMCs; the material itself was cDNA or gDNA.

CDR1 and CDR2 from the germline V gene are SGHAT and FQNNGV. V lost 1 base, J lost 9 bases, and 7 bases lay in between. The CDR3 is 12 residues long. The table came from immunoSEQ multiplex PCR; TCRdb's copy has only in-frame clones and leaves some out. Of 90,000 to 110,000 clones detected, 70% to 90% appear once; the ten largest clones hold over 15%. V gene TRBV11-2 combines with J gene TRBJ2-1; D unresolved. This TCR was recovered from an older woman with acute or convalescent COVID-19. The sample was peripheral blood. The CDR3 coding sequence is TGTGCCAGCAGCTTAGGCGGAGTTGAGCAGTTCTTC. This gives the protein CASSLGGVEQFF.